This TCR beta chain stems from a study of response to subunit inactivated influenza vaccine. In TCRdb, the RT-PCR reads were re-called with MiXCR into one record per CDR3 protein. This sample has 650,000 to 800,000 distinct CDR3 sequences; approximately 17% occur once, and the top ten carry roughly a tenth. As regards this clonotype: The antigen remains undetermined.

Trimming cost V 4 bases and J 4 bases; bases outside gene matches: 9. Per germline, CDR1 SGHRS and CDR2 YFSETQ. This CDR3 has 15 residues. Study-level results: That few new T cells are recruited by each seasonal influenza vaccination was the authors' suggestion.

The receptor comes from a middle-aged man who received an inactivated influenza vaccine. V and J are TRBV5-1 and TRBJ1-1; TRBD1 agrees at 8 bases. The specimen was PBMCs from blood, collected roughly 5 days after vaccination. CDR3 amino acids: CASSKAGTGTTEAFF. For the CDR3, the DNA is TGCGCCAGCAGCAAAGCCGGGACAGGAACCACTGAAGCTTTCTTT.